What follows is one T cell receptor beta chain and its context. Produced via immunoSEQ multiplex PCR; TCRdb's table is partial and in-frame only. The top ten clones hold approximately 10% of a sample with 60,000 to 75,000 clones, roughly 80% of them seen once. This specimen belongs to a study of blood T cell repertoires in COVID-19. Germline values: CDR1 SGDLS, CDR2 YYNGEE. V trimming: 4 bases; J trimming: 4 bases; junction bases outside the gene matches: 9. The CDR3 consists of 15 residues. This chain joins TRBV9 and TRBJ2-3; 7 nucleotides agree with TRBD2. The receptor comes from a woman between 50 and 59 years old with acute or convalescent COVID-19. The material sequenced was peripheral blood. The CDR3 loop reads CASSRGDYLSDTQYF. CDR3 bases: TGTGCCAGCAGCCGCGGGGACTATTTATCAGATACGCAGTATTTT.